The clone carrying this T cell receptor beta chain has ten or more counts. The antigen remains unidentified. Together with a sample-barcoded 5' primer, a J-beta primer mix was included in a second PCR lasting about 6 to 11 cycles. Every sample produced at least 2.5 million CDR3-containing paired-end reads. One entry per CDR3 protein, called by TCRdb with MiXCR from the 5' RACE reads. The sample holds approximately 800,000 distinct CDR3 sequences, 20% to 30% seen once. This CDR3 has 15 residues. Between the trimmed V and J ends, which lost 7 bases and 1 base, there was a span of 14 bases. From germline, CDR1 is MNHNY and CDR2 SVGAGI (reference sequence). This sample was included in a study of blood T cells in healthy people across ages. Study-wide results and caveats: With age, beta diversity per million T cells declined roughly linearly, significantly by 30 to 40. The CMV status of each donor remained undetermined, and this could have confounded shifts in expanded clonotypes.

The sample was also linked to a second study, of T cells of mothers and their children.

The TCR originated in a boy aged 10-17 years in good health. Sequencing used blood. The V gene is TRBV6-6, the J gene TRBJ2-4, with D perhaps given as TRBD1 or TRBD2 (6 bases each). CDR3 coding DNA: TGTGCCAGCACCGAAGGGGGGCTGGCCAAAAACATTCAGTACTTC. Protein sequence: CASTEGGLAKNIQYF.